This is a list of T cell receptor beta chains from one sample in a study of cytomegalovirus exposure and HLA in healthy donors. Data came from immunoSEQ multiplex PCR; TCRdb stores just in-frame clones and leaves some out. In total, the table holds fewer than 85,000 clones. The sequencing input was PBMCs. The receptor source for this set is a middle-aged woman in good health and CMV-seropositive. CDR3s include the opening cysteine and the closing phenylalanine or tryptophan. The order of the fields is CDR3 length, J gene, clone size, V gene, D gene, CDR3 DNA, CDR3 protein. A D gene is named only where the DNA matches it firmly. For some rows the clone size is stated as once, few or many, or as a class when expanded; others skip it.

>13|TRBJ2-7|.|TRBV5-3|TRBD2
TGTGCCAGAAGACTAGCGGCCATCTACGAGCAGTACTTC
CARRLAAIYEQYF
>14|TRBJ2-7|.|TRBV27|.
TGTGCCAGCAGTCAACTGGACAGCTCCTACGAGCAGTACTTC
CASSQLDSSYEQYF
>18|TRBJ1-6|.|TRBV5-1|.
TGCGCCAGCAGCTTTGGAATACAGGGTTCCCCTCAACCGGCACCCCTCCACTTT
CASSFGIQGSPQPAPLHF
>16|TRBJ1-3|.|TRBV7-9|TRBD1
TGTGCCAGCAGCATCTTGACAGGGGCATCTGGAAACACCATATATTTT
CASSILTGASGNTIYF
>14|TRBJ2-1|.|TRBV28|TRBD2
TGTGCCAGCAGTCTAGCGGGACGGACCAATGAGCAGTTCTTC
CASSLAGRTNEQFF
>16|TRBJ2-3|.|TRBV7-3|TRBD1
TGTGCCAGCAGCCCCAATTCGGGACAGGGAGCGAATACGCAGTATTTT
CASSPNSGQGANTQYF
>15|TRBJ1-5|.|TRBV6-1|.
TGTGCCAGCAGTGAAGTGGACTTAGGGGGTCAGCCCCAGCATTTT
CASSEVDLGGQPQHF
>13|TRBJ1-1|.|TRBV10-3|.
TGTGCCATCAGTCAAGGCGGGAACACTGAAGCTTTCTTT
CAISQGGNTEAFF
>16|TRBJ2-7|.|TRBV4-1|TRBD2
TGCGCCAGCAGCCAAGATCGTAGCGGGAGGGCGGGGGAGCAGTACTTC
CASSQDRSGRAGEQYF
>16|TRBJ2-1|.|TRBV7-2|TRBD2
TGTGCCAGCAGCAGGGGACTAGCGGGGGGGCTTAATGAGCAGTTCTTC
CASSRGLAGGLNEQFF
>15|TRBJ2-5|.|TRBV10-1|TRBD2
TGCGCCAGCAGTGATGACGGGAGGGCCGATGAGACCCAGTACTTC
CASSDDGRADETQYF
>16|TRBJ1-5|.|TRBV2|TRBD1
TGTGCCAGCAGTGAAATAGGACAGGGACCCAATCAGCCCCAGCATTTT
CASSEIGQGPNQPQHF
>16|TRBJ2-1|medium-sized|TRBV4-2|TRBD1
TGTGCCAGCAGCCAAGATGGGACAGGGGGCTACAATGAGCAGTTCTTC
CASSQDGTGGYNEQFF
>17|TRBJ2-7|.|TRBV7-9|TRBD2
TGTGCCAGCAGCTTAGAGTTTACTAGCGGGAGGACCTACGAGCAGTACTTC
CASSLEFTSGRTYEQYF
>15|TRBJ1-5|.|TRBV19|.
TGTGCCAGTAGTATCACAGAGGGGGATTATCAGCCCCAGCATTTT
CASSITEGDYQPQHF
>15|TRBJ2-5|.|TRBV18|TRBD2
TGTGCCAGCTCACCGACTAGCGGGACTTCAGAGACCCAGTACTTC
CASSPTSGTSETQYF
>11|TRBJ2-7|.|TRBV29-1|.
TGCAGCGGCCGGACAGTCTACGAGCAGTACTTC
CSGRTVYEQYF
>14|TRBJ2-5|.|TRBV6-4|TRBD1
TGTGCCAGCAGCAAGACAGGGGAAGAAGAGACCCAGTACTTC
CASSKTGEEETQYF
>14|TRBJ1-2|.|TRBV11-2|.
TGTGCCAGCAGCCCCTCAGTTAATAACTATGGCTACACCTTC
CASSPSVNNYGYTF
>15|TRBJ2-7|.|TRBV7-8|TRBD2
TGTGCCAGCAGCTCGTTGGCGGGAGAATCCTACGAGCAGTACTTC
CASSSLAGESYEQYF
>14|TRBJ1-1|.|TRBV5-6|.
TGTGCCAGCAGCCGGTTGGGGGGTGACACTGAAGCTTTCTTT
CASSRLGGDTEAFF
>16|TRBJ1-2|.|TRBV6-1|TRBD1
TGTGCCAGCAGTGAAGCGGCAGGGGGCCCAAACTATGGCTACACCTTC
CASSEAAGGPNYGYTF
>18|TRBJ2-4|.|TRBV5-1|TRBD2
TGCGCCAGCAGCTTAGGACTAGCGGGAGGGGTGGCCAAAAACATTCAGTACTTC
CASSLGLAGGVAKNIQYF
>17|TRBJ2-6|.|TRBV4-2|.
TGTGCCAGCAGCCAAGAAGGGGCAAGCTCTGGGGCCAACGTCCTGACTTTC
CASSQEGASSGANVLTF
>14|TRBJ1-2|.|TRBV4-1|.
TGCGCCAGCAGCCAACCCCAAGGGGAAAATGGCTACACCTTC
CASSQPQGENGYTF
>14|TRBJ1-4|.|TRBV27|.
TGTGCCAGCGCGAACCGGGGGATTGAGGAAAAACTGTTTTTT
CASANRGIEEKLFF
>17|TRBJ1-5|.|TRBV4-2|.
TGTGCCAGCAGCCAAGTCTGGCAGGGAAATAGCAATCAGCCCCAGCATTTT
CASSQVWQGNSNQPQHF
>18|TRBJ2-7|.|TRBV21-1|.
TGTGCCAGCAGCAAACGCGATGGACTAGCGGGGGAGGTTTACGAGCAGTACTTC
CASSKRDGLAGEVYEQYF
>15|TRBJ1-2|.|TRBV9|TRBD1
TGTGCCAGCAGCGTAGCGACAGGGTTCTCCTATGGCTACACCTTC
CASSVATGFSYGYTF
>14|TRBJ2-7|.|TRBV15|TRBD1
TGTGTCACCAGCAAAACAGGGGTACCCTACGAGCAGTACTTC
CVTSKTGVPYEQYF
>15|TRBJ2-7|.|TRBV5-1|.
TGCGCCAGCAGCTTGGAGTTCCAACTATACTACGAGCAGTACTTC
CASSLEFQLYYEQYF
>18|TRBJ1-4|.|TRBV5-1|TRBD1
TGCGCCAGCAGCTCCCGGGACAGGGTTTTTCGAGCGGGTGAAAAACTGTTTTTT
CASSSRDRVFRAGEKLFF
>15|TRBJ2-1|.|TRBV6-1|.
TGTGCCAGCAGCCCCCAGGCTGGCTCCTACAATGAGCAGTTCTTC
CASSPQAGSYNEQFF
>15|TRBJ2-3|.|TRBV4-3|.
TGCGCCAGCAGCCAAGCCTCGTTACACACAGATACGCAGTATTTT
CASSQASLHTDTQYF
>17|TRBJ1-2|.|TRBV7-9|TRBD1
TGTGCCAGCAGCTTAGAGCCGGGACAGGGAGCTAACTATGGCTACACCTTC
CASSLEPGQGANYGYTF
>13|TRBJ2-1|.|TRBV6-5|.
TGTGCCAGCACCGGAGCGGCAGGTGCTGAGCAGTTCTTC
CASTGAAGAEQFF
>15|TRBJ1-2|.|TRBV6-1|.
TGTGCCAGCAGTGAGTTGCCCCCTACTAACTATGGCTACACCTTC
CASSELPPTNYGYTF
>14|TRBJ2-7|.|TRBV6-1|.
TGTGCCAGCACCTCCCAGACCCTGAACTACGAGCAGTACTTC
CASTSQTLNYEQYF
>16|TRBJ2-7|.|TRBV7-2|TRBD2
TGTGCCAGCAGCTTAGTGGGAGGCGGGGGGACCTACGAGCAGTACTTC
CASSLVGGGGTYEQYF
>14|TRBJ1-4|.|TRBV6-1|TRBD1
TGTGCCAGCAGCGGGACAGTCACTAATGAAAAACTGTTTTTT
CASSGTVTNEKLFF
>16|TRBJ2-3|.|TRBV6-6|TRBD2
TGTGCCAGCAGTTCAGGACTAGCGGGGTTATCAGATACGCAGTATTTT
CASSSGLAGLSDTQYF